This entry concerns a single TCR beta chain. Its antigen is not identified. The data belong to a study of radiation and T cells in renal cell carcinoma. Time point noted: blood 2 weeks post-SBRT. Treatment given: 15 Gy SBRT to primary tumor, nephrectomy 4 weeks later. Blood was sampled at baseline, 2 weeks and 4 weeks after SBRT. This renal cell carcinoma was of the clear cell type. Whole-study results and caveats: In blood, top tumor clones expanded by 2 weeks, shrinking by 4.

The V gene lost 6 bases and the J gene lost 4 bases, with 11 bases spanning the gap. There are 13 residues in the CDR3. Germline lookup yields CDR1 MDHEN and CDR2 SYDVKM. The protocol was immunoSEQ multiplex PCR, while the TCRdb copy is restricted to in-frame clones and leaves out a portion. The sample contains some 150,000 clones, roughly 90% of which appear only once. The chain employs TRBV28 and TRBJ2-3, with D perhaps matching TRBD2 (6 bases). The material sequenced was blood, taken from a patient whose treatment included radiotherapy and nephrectomy. The clonotype was recovered from a woman aged 50 to 60 with renal cell carcinoma. The CDR3 sequence is CASSPGDADTQYF. CDR3 nucleotide sequence: TGTGCCAGCAGCCCGGGGGATGCAGATACGCAGTATTTT. Supplemented by reference TRBV28 and TRBJ2-3, the full variable domain reads DVKVTQSSRYLVKRTGEKVFLECVQDMDHENMFWYRQDPGLGLRLIYFSYDVKMKEKGDIPEGYSVSREKKERFSLILESASTNQTSMYLCASSPGDADTQYFGPGTRLTVL.